This T cell receptor beta chain was identified during a study of blood T cells in healthy people across ages. Study results and caveats: Relative to aged donors, long-lived donors carried more naive CD4+ cells and displayed higher diversity.

This clonotype was counted between two and nine times. Its antigen is unknown. A sample-barcoded 5' primer and a J-beta primer mix were used in a second PCR of roughly 6 to 11 cycles. TCRdb reprocessed the 5' RACE reads with MiXCR, giving one entry per CDR3 protein. The repertoire holds roughly 500,000 distinct CDR3 sequences, with 25% to 30% as singletons. The CDR3 totals 15 residues. The V gene lost 5 bases and the J gene lost 3 bases, with 18 bases spanning the gap. Germline CDR1 DFQATT, CDR2 SNEGSKA (reference sequence). PBMCs, at least 6 million per sample, were isolated. Sequencing was carried out using blood. The J gene is TRBJ2-3, the V gene TRBV20-1; no clear D gene. The receptor was derived from a woman aged 70-85 years in good health. The CDR3 DNA reads as TGCAGTGCTTTTAGTCCGTCCCCCAGGACAGATACGCAGTATTTT. Encoded protein: CSAFSPSPRTDTQYF.